The clone carrying this T cell receptor beta chain was detected once. Its antigen is still unknown. This entry is derived from a study of human thymus T cells. The study, taken as a whole, reports: Apparent bias marked the V and J gene usage of thymic and blood repertoires.

Germline V gives CDR1 MDHEN, CDR2 SYDVKM. This CDR3 comprises 16 residues. The V end lost 2 bases, the J end lost 3 bases, and 16 bases lay between the germline ends. Produced via immunoSEQ multiplex PCR; TCRdb's table is partial and in-frame only. Here the sample spans some 50,000 clones, just under 95% being singletons. During surgery, about 0.45-1 mL peripheral blood was drawn from four of eight donors. The source is a girl under two years old with a congenital heart defect but otherwise immunologically healthy. The specimen sequenced was blood. The V and J genes are TRBV28 and TRBJ1-1; D unresolved. CDR3 sequence reads: CASSLVVRGLDTEAFF. The CDR3 nucleotides are TGTGCCAGCAGTTTAGTGGTGCGGGGTTTGGACACTGAAGCTTTCTTT.